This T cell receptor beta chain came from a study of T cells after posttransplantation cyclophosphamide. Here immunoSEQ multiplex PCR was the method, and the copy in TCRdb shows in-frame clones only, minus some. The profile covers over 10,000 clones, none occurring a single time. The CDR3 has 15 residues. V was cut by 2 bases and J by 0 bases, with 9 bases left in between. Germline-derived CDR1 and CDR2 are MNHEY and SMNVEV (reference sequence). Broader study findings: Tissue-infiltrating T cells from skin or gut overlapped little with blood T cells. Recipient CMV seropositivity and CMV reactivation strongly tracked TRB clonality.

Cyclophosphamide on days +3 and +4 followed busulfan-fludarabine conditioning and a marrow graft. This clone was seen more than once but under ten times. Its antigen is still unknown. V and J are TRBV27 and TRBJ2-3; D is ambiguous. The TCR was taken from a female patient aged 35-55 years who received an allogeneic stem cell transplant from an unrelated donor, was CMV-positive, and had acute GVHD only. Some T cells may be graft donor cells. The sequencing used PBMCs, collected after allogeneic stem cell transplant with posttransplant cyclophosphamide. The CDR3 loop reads CASSLISLSTDTQYF. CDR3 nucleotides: TGTGCCAGCAGTTTAATTAGCTTAAGCACAGATACGCAGTATTTT.